This T cell receptor beta chain is drawn from a study of T cell clonality in common variable immunodeficiency. Study results and limitations: Compared with controls, CVID subjects had fewer shared TCRbeta clones.

The germline CDR1 and CDR2 sequences are SEHNR and FQNEAQ (reference sequence). The CDR3 is 14 amino acids. Trimming stripped 2 bases from V and 2 bases from J, with 10 bases between. The protocol was immunoSEQ multiplex PCR, while the TCRdb copy is restricted to in-frame clones and leaves out a portion. The sample includes about 28,000 clones, none of them occurring once. This clone was counted between two and nine times. Its antigen is unidentified. The CDR3 extends 3 residues past the end of the read, so its final part is completed from the germline J gene. Sequencing input: peripheral blood mononuclear cells. The V and J genes are TRBV7-9 and TRBJ2-7; a weak D match, TRBD1 (5 bases). The sequence was collected from a person between 18 and 70 years old in good health. The part of the CDR3 DNA that was read is TGTGCCAGCAGCTTACAAGACAGCCCCTACGAG. It is translated as CASSLQDSPYE. The whole CDR3 region reads CASSLQDSPYEQYF.